One and the same sample provided the 27 T cell receptor beta chains below, sequenced in a study of cytomegalovirus exposure and HLA in healthy donors. The PCR made use of 60 Vbeta and 13 Jbeta primers. Sequencing was performed with immunoSEQ multiplex PCR; in TCRdb, only in-frame clones are kept and a portion is missing. Of over 100,000 clones in the sample, roughly three quarters are singletons; the top ten hold around 3%. The sample was PBMCs. All receptors derive from a woman aged 18-35 years in good health and CMV-seropositive.

The rearrangement joins TRBV2 to TRBJ2-7; D is possibly TRBD2 (5 bases). Germline V gene sequence: CDR1 SNHLY, CDR2 FYNNEI. This CDR3 is built from 12 residues. V lost 3 bases and J 4 bases, leaving 7 bases between the germline ends. CDR3 nucleotides: TGTGCCAGCAGTGATGCGGGTTACGAGCAGTACTTC. It codes for CASSDAGYEQYF.

This clone has only a few counts. The rearrangement uses TRBV28 and TRBJ1-6; D might be TRBD1 (6 bases). This CDR3 has 14 amino acids. V was cut by 6 bases and J by 6 bases, with 12 bases left in between. Per germline, CDR1 MDHEN and CDR2 SYDVKM. The CDR3 DNA is TGTGCCAGCAGCCCCGGCAGGGGTAATTCACCCCTCCACTTT. Its translation: CASSPGRGNSPLHF.

The gene calls are TRBV9 and TRBJ1-2, with a weak D call TRBD1 (5 bases). This CDR3 comprises 14 residues. Trimming cost V 0 bases and J 4 bases, with 10 bases left between them. Germline V lookup: CDR1 SGDLS, CDR2 YYNGEE. The CDR3 DNA sequence: TGTGCCAGCAGCGTAGAGGGCAGGGCCTATGGCTACACCTTC. It yields the protein CASSVEGRAYGYTF. The variable domain in full, completed from reference TRBV9 and TRBJ1-2, reads DSGVTQTPKHLITATGQRVTLRCSPRSGDLSVYWYQQSLDQGLQFLIQYYNGEERAKGNILERFSAQQFPDLHSELNLSSLELGDSALYFCASSVEGRAYGYTFGSGTRLTVV.

Here the CDR3 reads CASSQTGLPLNQPQHF. In nucleotides, the CDR3 is TGCGCCAGCAGCCAAACAGGGCTACCCCTGAATCAGCCCCAGCATTTT. This chain connects TRBV4-1 to TRBJ1-5; D might be TRBD1 (6 bases). The CDR3 is 16 amino acids. V was clipped by 2 bases and J by 4 bases, with 15 bases between them. Germline CDR1 MGHRA, CDR2 YSYEKL.

The chain is built from TRBV19 and TRBJ1-5; no clear D gene. This CDR3 is built from 13 residues. V lost 6 bases and J 5 bases, leaving 11 bases between the germline ends. CDR1 and CDR2 (germline): LNHDA, SQIVND (reference sequence). The CDR3 nucleotides read TGTGCCAGTAGCATGGGGAGAGATCAGCCCCAGCATTTT. Its translation: CASSMGRDQPQHF. Variable domain in full (rest from reference TRBV19 and TRBJ1-5): DGGITQSPKYLFRKEGQNVTLSCEQNLNHDAMYWYRQDPGQGLRLIYYSQIVNDFQKGDIAEGYSVSREKKESFPLTVTSAQKNPTAFYLCASSMGRDQPQHFGDGTRLSIL.

The V gene is TRBV23-1, the J gene TRBJ2-2; unclear D gene. TRBV23-1 is labeled an ORF, and its function is uncertain. This CDR3 spans 14 amino acids. V was cut by 8 bases and J by 0 bases, with 10 bases left in between. CDR3 sequence (DNA): TGCGCCAGCCACAGTGACACGAACACCGGGGAGCTGTTTTTT. This gives the protein CASHSDTNTGELFF.

In its sample, this clone was seen a few times. This chain connects TRBV2 to TRBJ1-5; 9 positions agree with TRBD1. J lost 7 bases, V lost 4 bases, and 5 bases had no gene match. Germline CDR1 and CDR2: SNHLY and FYNNEI. The CDR3 runs 14 residues. Written as DNA, the CDR3 is TGTGCCAGCAGTGGGGGGGACAGGGCCCAGCCCCAGCATTTT. Its translation is CASSGGDRAQPQHF.

This clone was recorded a few times. The rearrangement joins TRBV21-1 to TRBJ2-7; the table's D call TRBD1 went unverified against the DNA. TRBV21-1 is termed a pseudogene. This CDR3 comprises 13 residues. As DNA, the CDR3 is TGTGCCAGCAGCAACAGGGAAATTTACGAGCAGTACTTC. It encodes CASSNREIYEQYF.

The V call is TRBV5-4, the J call TRBJ2-1, with 12 bases that match TRBD2. Germline V gene lookup returns CDR1 SGHNT and CDR2 YYREEE (reference sequence). This CDR3 is built from 15 residues. Trimming took 4 bases from V and 5 from J; bases not matched to a gene: 4. The CDR3 here is CASSLTSGRHNEQFF. In nucleotides, the CDR3 is TGTGCCAGCAGCCTGACTAGCGGGAGACACAATGAGCAGTTCTTC.

This clone was seen only once. The chain uses TRBV2 and TRBJ2-7, with TRBD1 identical over 7 bases. The CDR3 sequence is 15 residues long. Trimming at V came to 8 bases and at J to 4 bases, leaving 14 bases not matched to a gene. Germline-derived CDR1 and CDR2 are SNHLY and FYNNEI. CDR3 protein: CASYAFRDREYEQYF. The CDR3 DNA follows: TGTGCCAGCTATGCGTTCCGAGACAGGGAATACGAGCAGTACTTC.

The chain is built from TRBV20-1 and TRBJ1-1; no reliable D call. Per germline, CDR1 DFQATT and CDR2 SNEGSKA (reference sequence). CDR3 length: 10 residues. Between the trimmed V and J ends, which lost 3 bases and 7 bases, there was a span of 6 bases. DNA of the CDR3: TGCAGTGCTAGGGCAGGTGAAGCTTTCTTT. Protein sequence: CSARAGEAFF.

This chain links TRBV7-9 with TRBJ2-7; 7 positions match TRBD2. This CDR3 has 13 amino acids. V was clipped by 2 bases and J by 5 bases; unmatched bases: 3. From germline, CDR1 is SEHNR and CDR2 FQNEAQ (reference sequence). This chain's CDR3 is CASSLTSVHEQYF. The CDR3 DNA is TGTGCCAGCAGCTTAACTAGCGTGCACGAGCAGTACTTC.

V gene TRBV11-2 combines with J gene TRBJ2-2; D might be TRBD2 (6 bases). This CDR3 is built from 14 residues. The V and J ends lost 6 bases and 1 base respectively, with 9 bases between them. Germline CDR1 is SGHAT and CDR2 is FQNNGV. CDR3 coding DNA: TGTGCCAGCAGGACGGGACTGAACACCGGGGAGCTGTTTTTT. Protein product: CASRTGLNTGELFF.

V and J are TRBV18 and TRBJ2-1; 8 bases line up with TRBD2. The CDR3 runs 15 residues. The V segment lost 6 bases and the J segment 2 bases; nucleotides outside the gene matches: 6. Germline CDR1 reads KGHSH; CDR2 reads LQKENI. CDR3 amino acids: CASSPAGVAYNEQFF. The CDR3 DNA is TGTGCCAGCTCGCCAGCGGGAGTGGCCTACAATGAGCAGTTCTTC.

The chain uses TRBV15 and TRBJ2-7, with a tentative D call TRBD1 (5 bases). Trimming pared 2 bases from V and 1 base from J, leaving 9 bases between. The germline V gene has CDR1 LNHNV and CDR2 YYDKDF (reference sequence). CDR3 length equals 14 residues. CDR3 region: CATSRPQDSYEQYF. The CDR3 nucleotides read TGTGCCACCAGCAGACCACAGGATTCCTACGAGCAGTACTTC.

The chain has TRBV19 and TRBJ2-7; D not resolved. Trimming took off 3 bases at V and 3 bases at J, with 6 bases between the two ends. Germline lookup yields CDR1 LNHDA and CDR2 SQIVND (reference sequence). The CDR3 contains 12 residues. The CDR3 DNA reads TGTGCCAGTAGTATCTACGGCTACGAGCAGTACTTC. This translates into CASSIYGYEQYF.

DNA of the CDR3: TGTGCCAGCAGTGGGACAGGGGGCGCAGAGACCCAGTACTTC. Amino acids: CASSGTGGAETQYF. V and J are TRBV2 and TRBJ2-5; 11 positions agree with TRBD1. CDR1 is SNHLY, CDR2 FYNNEI, per germline. The J segment lost 4 bases and the V segment lost 4 bases, leaving 2 bases of the junction unmatched. This CDR3 has 14 amino acids.

The chain combines TRBV5-1 with TRBJ2-5; 9 bases match TRBD2. CDR3 size: 16 residues. CDR1 and CDR2 from the germline V gene are SGHRS and YFSETQ. V gave up 0 bases and J gave up 1 base; unmatched junction bases: 4. The chain's CDR3 is CASSLESSGTQETQYF. As DNA, the CDR3 is TGCGCCAGCAGCTTGGAGTCTAGCGGGACCCAAGAGACCCAGTACTTC.

Notes on this clone: Germline and junction disagree at one end, which may indicate a read error. The V and J genes are TRBV4-1 and TRBJ1-2; weak D call: TRBD1 (5 bases). CDR1 and CDR2 from the germline V gene are MGHRA and YSYEKL. This CDR3 region has 16 residues. DNA for the CDR3: TGCGCCAGCAGCCCCGAGGACCGCCAGTGGGACTATGGTTACACCTTC. Translated, it gives CASSPEDRQWDYGYTF.

The chain joins TRBV15 to TRBJ1-1; 7 bases align to TRBD1. CDR3 length: 18 amino acids. Germline lookup yields CDR1 LNHNV and CDR2 YYDKDF (reference sequence). Unmatched junction bases numbered 14, after V lost 0 bases and J lost 4 bases. CDR3 nucleotide sequence: TGTGCCACCAGCAGAGAAGGGGGCGGGCAGGGACCAGCCACTGAAGCTTTCTTT. Translating gives CATSREGGGQGPATEAFF.

This clone was detected only once. J is TRBJ2-1 and V is TRBV18; 11 nucleotides agree with TRBD1. This CDR3 is 15 amino acids long. Trimming cost V 5 bases and J 5 bases; bases outside gene matches: 5. In germline, CDR1 is KGHSH, CDR2 LQKENI. CDR3 in amino acids: CASSVGQGGNNEQFF. The CDR3 region has the DNA TGTGCCAGCTCAGTGGGACAGGGGGGAAACAATGAGCAGTTCTTC.

CDR3: CASIAFSTPGNEQFF. DNA of the CDR3: TGTGCCAGCATCGCATTCTCAACTCCCGGGAATGAGCAGTTCTTC. V gene TRBV7-9 combines with J gene TRBJ2-1; D gene uncertain. Per the germline V gene, CDR1 is SEHNR and CDR2 is FQNEAQ (reference sequence). V was trimmed by 7 bases and J by 7 bases, leaving 20 bases between them. The CDR3 is 15 residues long.

The chain is built from TRBV9 and TRBJ1-3; D is unresolved. With 0 bases removed from V and 0 bases from J, the gap between germline ends came to 10 bases. The CDR3 totals 16 residues. Germline V gene data show CDR1 as SGDLS and CDR2 as YYNGEE. This chain's CDR3 is CASSVDAGSSGNTIYF. The CDR3 region has the DNA TGTGCCAGCAGCGTAGATGCCGGGAGCTCTGGAAACACCATATATTTT.

This chain links TRBV6-1 with TRBJ2-7; possible D gene TRBD2, 6 bases. V dropped 8 bases and J dropped 6 bases, with 14 bases sitting between them. Germline CDR1 MNHNS, CDR2 SASEGT. The CDR3 contains 12 residues. CDR3 residues: CASERRVGEQYF. In DNA form, the CDR3 reads TGTGCCAGCGAAAGGAGGGTGGGCGAGCAGTACTTC.

This clone was seen a handful of times. This chain joins TRBV6-5 and TRBJ1-6, with TRBD1 matching 7 bases. The CDR3 spans 15 residues. Germline V gene data show CDR1 as MNHEY and CDR2 as SVGAGI. V shed 0 bases, J shed 12 bases, and the junction held 8 bases outside the gene matches. This CDR3 is CASSYSRTGVQPLHF. In nucleotides, the CDR3 is TGTGCCAGCAGTTACTCACGGACAGGCGTCCAACCCCTCCACTTT.

V is TRBV7-3 and J is TRBJ2-2; 7 nucleotides line up with TRBD2. CDR1 and CDR2 (germline): SGHTA, FQGTGA. Trimming removed 2 bases from V and 0 bases from J; junction bases left unmatched: 0. This CDR3 is 15 amino acids long. The CDR3, as DNA: TGTGCCAGCAGCTTAGGGGGGGCGAACACCGGGGAGCTGTTTTTT. Amino acids: CASSLGGANTGELFF.

J is TRBJ2-7 and V is TRBV5-1; TRBD1 agrees at 9 bases. V gave up 2 bases and J gave up 4 bases; unmatched junction bases: 4. This CDR3 contains 14 residues. CDR1 and CDR2 (germline): SGHRS, YFSETQ. The CDR3: CASSFNRGPYEQYF. Here the CDR3 DNA reads TGCGCCAGCAGCTTTAACAGGGGGCCTTACGAGCAGTACTTC.